This TCR beta chain was documented in a study of blood T cell repertoires in COVID-19. Study background: T cells, B-cell-depleted T cells, or PBMCs provided the cDNA or gDNA that served as material.

Assignment of participants to cohorts was predicated upon participant-reported clinical history. The table came from immunoSEQ multiplex PCR; TCRdb's copy has only in-frame clones and leaves some out. The data contain more than 250,000 clones, over 75% of them singletons. The sequencing sample was made of PBMCs or T cells enriched from blood (not recorded which). This clonotype originated in a man aged 30 to 45 who had recovered from COVID-19.

DNA for the CDR3: TGTGCCAGCAGCCCCGGCGGCAGCGGGACAGGGTTGAACACTGAAGCTTTCTTT. Protein product: CASSPGGSGTGLNTEAFF. This chain connects TRBV7-3 to TRBJ1-1; 9 nucleotides match TRBD1. The V gene's germline CDR1 is SGHTA and CDR2 FQGTGA. The length of the CDR3 is 18 residues. V trimming: 5 bases; J trimming: 0 bases; junction bases outside the gene matches: 13.